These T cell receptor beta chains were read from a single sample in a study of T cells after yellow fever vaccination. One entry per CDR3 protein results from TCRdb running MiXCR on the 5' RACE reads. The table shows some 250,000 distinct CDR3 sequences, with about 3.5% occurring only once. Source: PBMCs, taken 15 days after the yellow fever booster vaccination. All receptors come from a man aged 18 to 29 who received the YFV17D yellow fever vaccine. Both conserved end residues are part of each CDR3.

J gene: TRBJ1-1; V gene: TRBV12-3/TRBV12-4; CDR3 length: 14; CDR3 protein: CASSPTGKGTEAFF
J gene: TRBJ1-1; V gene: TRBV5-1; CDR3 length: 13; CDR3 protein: CASSLAGNTEAFF
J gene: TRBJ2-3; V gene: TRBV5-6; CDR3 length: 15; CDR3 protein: CASSLGGLSTDTQYF
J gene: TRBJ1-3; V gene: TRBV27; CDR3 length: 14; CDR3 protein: CAAKPYPSGNTIYF
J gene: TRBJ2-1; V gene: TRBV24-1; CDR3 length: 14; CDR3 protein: CATSDLGGSDEQFF
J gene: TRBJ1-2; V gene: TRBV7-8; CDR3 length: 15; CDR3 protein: CASSFAVRDTYGYTF
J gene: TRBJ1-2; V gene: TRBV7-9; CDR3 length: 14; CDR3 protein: CASEAGESNYGYTF
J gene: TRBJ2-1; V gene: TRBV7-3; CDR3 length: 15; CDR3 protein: CASSLTGRVNNEQFF
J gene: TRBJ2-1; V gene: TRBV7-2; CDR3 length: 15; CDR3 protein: CASSRGSPDGNEQFF
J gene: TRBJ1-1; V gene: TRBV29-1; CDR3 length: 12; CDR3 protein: CSVDRQFLGAFF
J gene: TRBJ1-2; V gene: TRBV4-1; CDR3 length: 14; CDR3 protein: CASSQVMVNYGYTF
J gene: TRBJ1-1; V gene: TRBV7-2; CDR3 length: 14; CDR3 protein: CASSLEDTGGRRFF
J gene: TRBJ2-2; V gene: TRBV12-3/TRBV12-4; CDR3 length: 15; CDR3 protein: CASRGDSFSTGELFF
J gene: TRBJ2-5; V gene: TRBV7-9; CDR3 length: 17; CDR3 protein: CASSRLAGLAGEETQYF
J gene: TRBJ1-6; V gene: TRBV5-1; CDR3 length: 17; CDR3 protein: CASSLRSAQGRNSPLHF
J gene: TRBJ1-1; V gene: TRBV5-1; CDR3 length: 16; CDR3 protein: CASSLGTGSGNTEAFF
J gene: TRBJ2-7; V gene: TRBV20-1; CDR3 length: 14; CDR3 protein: CSAPRSGFSYEQYF
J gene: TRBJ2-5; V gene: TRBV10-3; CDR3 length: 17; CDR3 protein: CASGPGPRGINRETQYF
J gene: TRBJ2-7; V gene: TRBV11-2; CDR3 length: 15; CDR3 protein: CASSLLTGGWGEQYF
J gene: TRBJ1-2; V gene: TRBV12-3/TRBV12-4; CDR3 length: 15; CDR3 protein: CASSFSWGGNYGYTF
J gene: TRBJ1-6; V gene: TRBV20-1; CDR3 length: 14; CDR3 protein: CSASSTRENSPLHF
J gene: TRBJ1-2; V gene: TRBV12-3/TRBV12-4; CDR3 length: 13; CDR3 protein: CASRSRTGYGYTF
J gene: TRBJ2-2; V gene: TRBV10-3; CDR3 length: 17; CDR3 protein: CAISPLGDRMNTGELFF
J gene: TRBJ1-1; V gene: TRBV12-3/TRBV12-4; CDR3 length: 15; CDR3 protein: CASRQGRGMNTEAFF
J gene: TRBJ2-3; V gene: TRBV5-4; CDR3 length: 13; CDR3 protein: CASSFPRSGTQYF
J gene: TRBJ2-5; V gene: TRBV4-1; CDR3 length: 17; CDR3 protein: CASSPHERGTNQETQYF
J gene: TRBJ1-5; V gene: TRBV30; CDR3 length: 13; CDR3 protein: CAWRRDLNQPQHF
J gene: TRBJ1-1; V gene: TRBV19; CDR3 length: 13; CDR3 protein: CASSIEGNTEAFF
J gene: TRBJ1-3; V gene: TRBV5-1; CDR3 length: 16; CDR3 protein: CASTTGDAGSGNTIYF
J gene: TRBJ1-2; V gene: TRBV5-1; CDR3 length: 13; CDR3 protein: CASAQGGSSGYTF
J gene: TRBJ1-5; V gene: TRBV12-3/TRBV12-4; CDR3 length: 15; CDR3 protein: CAITGGGNSNQPQHF
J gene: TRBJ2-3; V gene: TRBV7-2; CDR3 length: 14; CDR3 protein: CASSPPERTDTQYF
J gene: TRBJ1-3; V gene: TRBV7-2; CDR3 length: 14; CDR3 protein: CASSLMLSGNTIYF
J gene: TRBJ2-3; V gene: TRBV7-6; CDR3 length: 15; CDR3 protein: CASSYRTGDTDTQYF
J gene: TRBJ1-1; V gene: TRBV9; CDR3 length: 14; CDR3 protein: CASSVALLNTEAFF
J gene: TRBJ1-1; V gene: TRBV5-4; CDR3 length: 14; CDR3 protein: CASSLDMENTEAFF
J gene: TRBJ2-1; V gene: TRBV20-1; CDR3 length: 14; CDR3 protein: CSFPPGGTYNEQFF
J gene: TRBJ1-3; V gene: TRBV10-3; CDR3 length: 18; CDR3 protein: CAISETRPGTGTGNTIYF
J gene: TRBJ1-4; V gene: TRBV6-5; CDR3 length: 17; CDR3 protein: CASSYSNLGTGSEKLFF
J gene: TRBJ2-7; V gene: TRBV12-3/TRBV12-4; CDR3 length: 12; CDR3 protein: CASRTKSGILYF
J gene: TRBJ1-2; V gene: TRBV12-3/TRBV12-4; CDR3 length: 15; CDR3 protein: CASSFGTGDFYGYTF
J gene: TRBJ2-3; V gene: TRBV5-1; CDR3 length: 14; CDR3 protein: CASSFEGNTDTQYF
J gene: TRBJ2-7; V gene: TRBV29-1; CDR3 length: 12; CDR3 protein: CSVETGTYEQYF
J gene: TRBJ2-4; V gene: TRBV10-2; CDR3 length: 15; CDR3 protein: CASRAWDRERNIQYF
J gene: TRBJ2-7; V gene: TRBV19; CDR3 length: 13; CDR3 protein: CASSVDLSYEQYF
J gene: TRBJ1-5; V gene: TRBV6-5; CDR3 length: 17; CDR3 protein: CASTIPKGRSAGQPQHF
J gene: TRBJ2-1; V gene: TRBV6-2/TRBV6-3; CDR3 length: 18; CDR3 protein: CASSYDFWLAAAYNEQFF
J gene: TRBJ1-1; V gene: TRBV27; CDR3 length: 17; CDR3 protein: CASSLSPGAMLNTEAFF
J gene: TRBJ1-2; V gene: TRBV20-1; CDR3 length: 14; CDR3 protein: CSATETTKAYGYTF
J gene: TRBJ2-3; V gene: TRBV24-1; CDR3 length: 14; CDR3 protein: CATSEAGRTDTQYF
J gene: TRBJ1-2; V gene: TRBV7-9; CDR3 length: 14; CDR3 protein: CASTHDGPNYGYTF
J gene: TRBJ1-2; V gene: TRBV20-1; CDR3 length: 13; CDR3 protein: CSASDGNYYGYTF
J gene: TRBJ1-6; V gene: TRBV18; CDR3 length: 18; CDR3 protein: CASSPAVQGALLDSPLHF
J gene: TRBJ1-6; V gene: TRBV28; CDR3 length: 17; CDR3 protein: CASSLSSPSSYNSPLHF
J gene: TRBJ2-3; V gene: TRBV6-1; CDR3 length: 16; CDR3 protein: CASRGPLAAAWNTQYF
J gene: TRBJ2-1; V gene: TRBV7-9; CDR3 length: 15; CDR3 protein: CASSLATAPNNEQFF